This is a list of T cell receptor beta chains from one sample in a study of shared clonotypes between healthy human individuals. Generated by immunoSEQ multiplex PCR, the TCRdb table keeps only in-frame clones and is missing some. There are more than 1 million clones in the sample; around 82% occur only once, and under 0.65% lies in the top ten. The specimen sequenced was memory CD4+ T cells from PBMCs. The receptors were sampled from a young man in good health. Some clones in this sample may be carry-over from other donors' samples. Both conserved end residues are part of each CDR3. A D gene is named only where the DNA matches it firmly. Clone size, where shown, is once, few, many, or a class for clones that have expanded.

v_call: TRBV6-6; j_call: TRBJ2-7; d_call: .; clone_size: .; cdr3_aa: CASSYARAYEQYF; cdr3_nt: TGTGCCAGCAGTTACGCCCGGGCCTACGAGCAGTACTTC
v_call: TRBV4-3; j_call: TRBJ2-1; d_call: TRBD1; clone_size: .; cdr3_aa: CASSQAGTGVEQFF; cdr3_nt: TGCGCCAGCAGCCAAGCCGGGACAGGGGTTGAGCAGTTCTTC
v_call: TRBV30; j_call: TRBJ1-2; d_call: TRBD1; clone_size: once; cdr3_aa: CAWSQSDRGSYGYTF; cdr3_nt: TGTGCCTGGAGTCAATCAGACAGGGGAAGCTATGGCTACACCTTC
v_call: TRBV7-8; j_call: TRBJ2-7; d_call: .; clone_size: few; cdr3_aa: CASSLQSDEQYF; cdr3_nt: TGTGCCAGCAGCTTACAAAGCGACGAGCAGTACTTC
v_call: TRBV25-1; j_call: TRBJ2-3; d_call: .; clone_size: .; cdr3_aa: CASSFTGPGTDTQYF; cdr3_nt: TGTGCCAGCAGTTTTACAGGGCCTGGCACAGATACGCAGTATTTT
v_call: TRBV6-5; j_call: TRBJ1-2; d_call: .; clone_size: few; cdr3_aa: CASSRGDGYTF; cdr3_nt: TGTGCCAGCAGCCGGGGGGACGGCTACACCTTC
v_call: TRBV2; j_call: TRBJ1-5; d_call: .; clone_size: .; cdr3_aa: CASSERQGDQPQHF; cdr3_nt: TGTGCCAGCAGTGAAAGGCAGGGAGATCAGCCCCAGCATTTT
v_call: TRBV7-2; j_call: TRBJ1-2; d_call: TRBD1; clone_size: .; cdr3_aa: CASSRDRGGYGYTF; cdr3_nt: TGTGCCAGCAGCCGGGACAGGGGTGGCTATGGCTACACCTTC
v_call: TRBV4-1; j_call: TRBJ1-4; d_call: .; clone_size: .; cdr3_aa: CASSQDLRGTNEKLFF; cdr3_nt: TGCGCCAGCAGCCAAGATTTGAGGGGGACTAATGAAAAACTGTTTTTT
v_call: TRBV19; j_call: TRBJ2-6; d_call: TRBD2; clone_size: many; cdr3_aa: CASSIAGGGGANVLTF; cdr3_nt: TGTGCCAGTAGTATAGCGGGGGGTGGTGGGGCCAACGTCCTGACTTTC
v_call: TRBV10-3; j_call: TRBJ1-1; d_call: .; clone_size: .; cdr3_aa: CAISGGLNTEAFF; cdr3_nt: TGTGCCATCAGTGGAGGTTTGAACACTGAAGCTTTCTTT
v_call: TRBV7-6; j_call: TRBJ2-5; d_call: .; clone_size: .; cdr3_aa: CASSSDGAGGETQYF; cdr3_nt: TGTGCCAGCAGCTCAGATGGGGCAGGGGGGGAGACCCAGTACTTC
v_call: TRBV4-2; j_call: TRBJ2-5; d_call: .; clone_size: .; cdr3_aa: CASSQLLGTPQYF; cdr3_nt: TGTGCCAGCAGCCAATTACTAGGGACCCCCCAGTACTTC
v_call: TRBV15; j_call: TRBJ1-1; d_call: TRBD1; clone_size: once; cdr3_aa: CATRGGTVNTEAFF; cdr3_nt: TGTGCCACCCGAGGGGGGACAGTGAACACTGAAGCTTTCTTT
v_call: TRBV19; j_call: TRBJ2-5; d_call: .; clone_size: .; cdr3_aa: CASSIGGLQETQYF; cdr3_nt: TGTGCCAGTAGTATAGGTGGATTACAAGAGACCCAGTACTTC
v_call: TRBV19; j_call: TRBJ1-1; d_call: .; clone_size: few; cdr3_aa: CASSSRGGENTEAFF; cdr3_nt: TGTGCCAGTAGTTCCCGCGGGGGGGAGAACACTGAAGCTTTCTTT
v_call: TRBV6-5; j_call: TRBJ2-6; d_call: .; clone_size: .; cdr3_aa: CASSPRGANVLTF; cdr3_nt: TGTGCCAGCAGCCCGAGAGGGGCCAACGTCCTGACTTTC
v_call: TRBV29-1; j_call: TRBJ2-1; d_call: TRBD1; clone_size: .; cdr3_aa: CSVDGQGTDEQFF; cdr3_nt: TGCAGCGTTGATGGACAGGGGACCGATGAGCAGTTCTTC
v_call: TRBV4-1; j_call: TRBJ2-1; d_call: .; clone_size: .; cdr3_aa: CASSQDLGGLYNEQFF; cdr3_nt: TGCGCCAGCAGCCAAGATTTAGGCGGGCTTTACAATGAGCAGTTCTTC
v_call: TRBV2; j_call: TRBJ2-3; d_call: .; clone_size: .; cdr3_aa: CATLRADTQYF; cdr3_nt: TGTGCCACCCTGAGGGCAGATACGCAGTATTTT
v_call: TRBV7-9; j_call: TRBJ2-7; d_call: .; clone_size: .; cdr3_aa: CASSTSADSYEQYF; cdr3_nt: TGTGCCAGCAGCACAAGCGCTGACTCCTACGAGCAGTACTTC
v_call: TRBV5-6; j_call: TRBJ2-3; d_call: .; clone_size: .; cdr3_aa: CASSFRGNTQYF; cdr3_nt: TGTGCCAGCAGCTTCCGAGGTAATACGCAGTATTTT
v_call: TRBV18; j_call: TRBJ1-3; d_call: .; clone_size: .; cdr3_aa: CASSPSIVARSSGNTIYF; cdr3_nt: TGTGCCAGCTCACCAAGTATCGTGGCCAGATCCTCTGGAAACACCATATATTTT
v_call: TRBV28; j_call: TRBJ2-2; d_call: .; clone_size: .; cdr3_aa: CASSLGVGGGFTGELFF; cdr3_nt: TGTGCCAGCAGTTTAGGTGTGGGAGGGGGCTTCACCGGGGAGCTGTTTTTT
v_call: TRBV15; j_call: TRBJ2-1; d_call: .; clone_size: few; cdr3_aa: CATSRVSSHNEQFF; cdr3_nt: TGTGCCACCAGCAGAGTATCTAGCCATAATGAGCAGTTCTTC
v_call: TRBV5-1; j_call: TRBJ2-5; d_call: .; clone_size: .; cdr3_aa: CASSLVSGQETQYF; cdr3_nt: TGCGCCAGCAGCTTGGTGTCAGGACAAGAGACCCAGTACTTC
v_call: TRBV1; j_call: TRBJ2-3; d_call: .; clone_size: few; cdr3_aa: CTSSQGGPYTQYF; cdr3_nt: TGCACCAGCAGCCAAGGTGGCCCCTATACGCAGTATTTT
v_call: TRBV28; j_call: TRBJ2-2; d_call: .; clone_size: .; cdr3_aa: CASSLENFGELFF; cdr3_nt: TGTGCCAGCAGTCTAGAGAACTTCGGGGAGCTGTTTTTT
v_call: TRBV7-2; j_call: TRBJ1-2; d_call: TRBD1; clone_size: .; cdr3_aa: CASSLALSAGGGYGYTF; cdr3_nt: TGTGCCAGCAGCTTAGCTTTATCGGCAGGGGGTGGGTATGGCTACACCTTC
v_call: TRBV7-2; j_call: TRBJ2-5; d_call: TRBD1; clone_size: .; cdr3_aa: CASSHWVTGGVETQYF; cdr3_nt: TGTGCCAGCAGCCACTGGGTGACAGGGGGCGTCGAGACCCAGTACTTC
v_call: TRBV19; j_call: TRBJ1-1; d_call: TRBD1; clone_size: .; cdr3_aa: CASSIDRGTPEAFF; cdr3_nt: TGTGCCAGTAGTATTGACAGGGGAACGCCTGAAGCTTTCTTT
v_call: TRBV10-3; j_call: TRBJ1-1; d_call: TRBD1; clone_size: many; cdr3_aa: CATARDRGDTEAFF; cdr3_nt: TGTGCCACAGCCAGGGACAGGGGAGACACTGAAGCTTTCTTT
v_call: TRBV6-5; j_call: TRBJ2-2; d_call: .; clone_size: .; cdr3_aa: CASSYSVGFTGELFF; cdr3_nt: TGTGCCAGCAGTTACTCTGTAGGGTTCACCGGGGAGCTGTTTTTT
v_call: TRBV28; j_call: TRBJ2-5; d_call: .; clone_size: once; cdr3_aa: CASSLSLAQETQYF; cdr3_nt: TGTGCCAGCAGTTTATCCCTAGCACAAGAGACCCAGTACTTC
v_call: TRBV6-6; j_call: TRBJ1-5; d_call: TRBD1; clone_size: .; cdr3_aa: CASSYPGQGIQPQHF; cdr3_nt: TGTGCCAGCAGTTACCCGGGACAGGGCATTCAGCCCCAGCATTTT
v_call: TRBV5-4; j_call: TRBJ2-5; d_call: TRBD1; clone_size: .; cdr3_aa: CASSLNRGRQETQYF; cdr3_nt: TGTGCCAGCAGCTTAAACAGGGGGCGTCAAGAGACCCAGTACTTC
v_call: TRBV19; j_call: TRBJ1-5; d_call: .; clone_size: .; cdr3_aa: CASSNRQGSNQPQHF; cdr3_nt: TGTGCCAGTAGCAATCGCCAGGGTAGCAATCAGCCCCAGCATTTT
v_call: TRBV6-1; j_call: TRBJ2-7; d_call: .; clone_size: .; cdr3_aa: CASSVRASSYEQYF; cdr3_nt: TGTGCCAGCAGTGTGCGAGCAAGCTCCTACGAGCAGTACTTC
v_call: TRBV5-6; j_call: TRBJ1-2; d_call: .; clone_size: .; cdr3_aa: CASSNGPGKDGYTF; cdr3_nt: TGTGCCAGCAGCAACGGACCGGGTAAGGATGGCTACACCTTC
v_call: TRBV20-1; j_call: TRBJ2-5; d_call: .; clone_size: few; cdr3_aa: CSARGQETQYF; cdr3_nt: TGCAGTGCCCGGGGGCAGGAGACCCAGTACTTC
v_call: TRBV6-1; j_call: TRBJ2-6; d_call: TRBD2; clone_size: .; cdr3_aa: CAASGGVAGANVLTF; cdr3_nt: TGTGCCGCTTCGGGGGGTGTGGCCGGGGCCAACGTCCTGACTTTC